Listed below are T cell receptor beta chains from one sample, sequenced in a study of T cell repertoires in cytomegalovirus infection. TCRdb processed the reads anew with MiXCR; each CDR3 protein has one entry. Among about 740,000 distinct CDR3 sequences listed, 35% were seen once. Sequenced material: PBMCs. The receptors shown here come from a human donor in good health (CMV status not recorded). Some clones in this sample may be carry-over from other donors' samples. CDR3s include the opening cysteine and the closing phenylalanine or tryptophan. Each record gives: J gene, clone size, D gene, V gene, CDR3 protein, CDR3 DNA. A D gene is named only where the DNA matches it firmly. Clone size is shown for a subset of rows, as once, few, many or a class of expanded clone.

>TRBJ2-1|few|-|TRBV12-3/TRBV12-4
CASSLDRVAEQFF
TGTGCCAGCAGTTTAGACAGGGTGGCTGAGCAGTTCTTC
>TRBJ2-7|-|TRBD2|TRBV7-8
CASSLLQTSGLPYEQYF
TGTGCCAGCAGCTTACTCCAGACTAGCGGGCTGCCCTACGAGCAGTACTTC
>TRBJ2-3|-|-|TRBV6-6
CASARSRRQSSTDTQYF
TGTGCCAGCGCCAGGAGCCGACGACAGTCTAGCACAGATACGCAGTATTTT
>TRBJ1-2|few|-|TRBV4-1
CASSQDGTIYGYTF
TGCGCCAGCAGCCAAGATGGGACCATATATGGCTACACCTTC
>TRBJ2-3|-|TRBD2|TRBV27
CAIPGLAVLSQYF
TGTGCCATCCCGGGACTAGCGGTGCTTTCGCAGTATTTT
>TRBJ1-2|-|-|TRBV12-3/TRBV12-4
CSSSLFSGDGYTF
TGTTCCAGCAGTCTCTTCAGCGGCGATGGCTACACCTTC
>TRBJ2-4|many|TRBD2|TRBV7-2
CASSLLAGGLAKNIQYF
TGTGCCAGCAGCTTACTAGCGGGAGGGTTAGCCAAAAACATTCAGTACTTC
>TRBJ1-1|-|TRBD1|TRBV28
CASSLLQGDFMNTEAFF
TGTGCCAGCAGTTTATTGCAGGGGGACTTTATGAACACTGAAGCTTTCTTT
>TRBJ1-2|once|TRBD1|TRBV5-1
CASSTAGTGRLYGYTF
TGCGCCAGCAGCACTGCCGGGACAGGGCGCCTCTATGGCTACACCTTC
>TRBJ1-1|many|-|TRBV7-2
CASSPQIGVLPGTTEAFF
TGTGCCAGCAGCCCCCAGATTGGGGTCCTGCCAGGGACCACTGAAGCTTTCTTT
>TRBJ2-2|-|-|TRBV5-1
CASSLVDTGELFF
TGCGCCAGCAGCTTGGTCGATACCGGGGAGCTGTTTTTT
>TRBJ1-5|-|-|TRBV7-6
CASSPGAGYSNQPQHF
TGTGCCAGCAGCCCCGGGGCGGGCTATAGCAATCAGCCCCAGCATTTT
>TRBJ2-3|-|-|TRBV7-9
CASSSLGTTTDTQYF
TGTGCCAGCAGCTCGCTCGGGACCACCACAGATACGCAGTATTTT
>TRBJ2-1|few|-|TRBV4-1
CASSQTGGLSGSKVF
TGCGCCAGCAGCCAAACAGGGGGCCTCAGCGGGAGTAAGGTCTTC
>TRBJ1-1|-|TRBD1|TRBV28
CASSFATGDGEAFF
TGTGCCAGCAGTTTCGCCACAGGGGACGGGGAAGCTTTCTTT
>TRBJ2-5|-|TRBD2|TRBV28
CASRRSGRPPQYF
TGTGCCAGCAGAAGAAGCGGGAGGCCCCCTCAGTACTTC
>TRBJ1-6|-|-|TRBV5-8
CASSRARSSYNSPLHF
TGTGCCAGCAGCCGCGCTAGGAGCTCCTATAATTCACCCCTCCACTTT
>TRBJ2-7|-|TRBD1|TRBV10-3
CAMSRQGSSYEQYF
TGTGCCATGAGTCGACAGGGATCCTCCTACGAGCAGTACTTC
>TRBJ1-5|many|-|TRBV28
CASSLIGTNQPQHF
TGTGCCAGCAGTTTAATCGGGACAAATCAGCCCCAGCATTTT
>TRBJ2-4|-|-|TRBV5-6
CASSLGGGLTKNIQYF
TGTGCCAGCAGCTTGGGGGGGGGGCTAACCAAAAACATTCAGTACTTC
>TRBJ1-1|-|-|TRBV20-1
CSARGGSYGTEAFF
TGCAGTGCGAGGGGGGGTTCCTACGGAACTGAAGCTTTCTTT
>TRBJ2-3|-|-|TRBV10-1
CASSEFSRDTQYF
TGCGCCAGCAGTGAGTTCTCGAGAGATACGCAGTATTTT
>TRBJ2-7|-|TRBD1|TRBV6-4
CARSNLPSRTGYEQYF
TGTGCCCGCAGTAACCTCCCTAGCCGGACAGGGTACGAGCAGTACTTC
>TRBJ1-6|-|-|TRBV10-3
CAIRQQADSPLHF
TGTGCCATCAGACAGCAGGCAGATTCACCCCTCCACTTT
>TRBJ1-4|-|-|TRBV12-3/TRBV12-4
CASSRSRTTNENLFF
TGTGCCAGCAGTCGCTCAAGGACAACTAATGAAAACCTGTTTTTT
>TRBJ1-2|-|-|TRBV28
CASSLPRGSNYVYTF
TGTGCCAGCAGTTTACCCAGGGGATCTAACTATGTCTACACCTTC
>TRBJ1-1|once|-|TRBV5-4
CASSLDGKTPRDTEAFF
TGTGCCAGCAGCTTGGATGGGAAAACTCCACGGGACACTGAAGCTTTCTTT
>TRBJ2-1|few|-|TRBV2
CASSIVSRGLFDEQFF
TGTGCCAGCAGTATAGTAAGCAGGGGTTTATTCGATGAGCAGTTCTTC
>TRBJ1-6|-|-|TRBV27
CASMHRFDSSYNSPLHF
TGTGCCAGCATGCACAGGTTTGATAGCTCCTATAATTCACCCCTCCACTTT
>TRBJ2-1|many|TRBD2|TRBV7-8
CASSLGLAVYNEQFF
TGTGCCAGCAGCTTAGGGCTAGCGGTATACAATGAGCAGTTCTTC
>TRBJ2-7|many|TRBD1|TRBV7-6
CASSPSTGPISYEQYF
TGTGCCAGCAGCCCGTCGACAGGGCCAATCTCCTACGAGCAGTACTTC
>TRBJ2-5|-|TRBD2|TRBV7-8
CASSVTSGRALETQYF
TGTGCCAGCAGCGTCACTAGCGGGAGGGCCTTGGAGACCCAGTACTTC
>TRBJ1-3|few|-|TRBV5-1
CASSLFDTSSGNTIYF
TGCGCCAGCAGCTTATTTGACACCAGCTCTGGAAACACCATATATTTT
>TRBJ2-1|-|-|TRBV11-3
CASSLQDNEQLF
TGTGCCAGCAGCCTCCAAGACAATGAGCAGTTATTC
>TRBJ2-5|-|-|TRBV10-3
CAISESTGWETQYF
TGTGCCATCAGTGAGTCGACAGGTTGGGAGACCCAGTACTTC
>TRBJ2-2|-|TRBD1|TRBV12-5
CASGLAQTGGAAGELFF
TGTGCTAGTGGTTTGGCCCAGACAGGGGGCGCCGCCGGGGAGCTGTTTTTT
>TRBJ1-6|few|-|TRBV27
CASSSEWQNSPLHF
TGTGCCAGCAGTTCCGAATGGCAGAATTCACCCCTCCACTTT
>TRBJ2-1|-|TRBD2|TRBV6-1
CASSILAGSNEQFF
TGTGCCAGCAGTATACTAGCGGGATCCAATGAGCAGTTCTTC
>TRBJ2-3|many|TRBD1|TRBV12-3/TRBV12-4
CASSPRDRRTDTQYF
TGTGCCAGCAGTCCCCGGGACAGACGCACAGATACGCAGTATTTT
>TRBJ1-1|few|TRBD1|TRBV28
CASSPRGIAFF
TGTGCCAGCAGCCCCAGGGGGATCGCTTTCTTT
>TRBJ2-1|-|TRBD2|TRBV10-3
CAISPASGGAIDAQFF
TGTGCCATCAGCCCGGCTAGCGGGGGGGCCATCGATGCGCAGTTCTTC